The clone carrying this T cell receptor beta chain was counted a single time. What it binds is not known. This sample is part of a study of STAT5B mutations in CD4+ large granular lymphocyte leukemia. Trimming shortened V by 0 bases and J by 8 bases, and 17 bases separated the two germline ends. This CDR3 contains 15 residues. Looked up from germline, CDR1 is SGDLS and CDR2 is YYNGEE. Repertoires were generated with immunoSEQ multiplex PCR, while TCRdb's copy carries only in-frame clones and drops some. The repertoire includes 20,000 or so clones, 70% to 85% of them detected once, and about 12% sits in the top ten. The study's findings and limits: Top patient clones used TRBV06 genes more often: 8/27 versus 2/35 in controls.

V and J are TRBV9 and TRBJ1-2; D not certain. The clonotype comes from a human donor in good health. What was sequenced was CD4+ T cells from blood buffy coats. CDR3 coding DNA: TGTGCCAGCAGCGTAGACCCCCGGCCCTCCGGAGGCTACACCTTC. It translates to CASSVDPRPSGGYTF.